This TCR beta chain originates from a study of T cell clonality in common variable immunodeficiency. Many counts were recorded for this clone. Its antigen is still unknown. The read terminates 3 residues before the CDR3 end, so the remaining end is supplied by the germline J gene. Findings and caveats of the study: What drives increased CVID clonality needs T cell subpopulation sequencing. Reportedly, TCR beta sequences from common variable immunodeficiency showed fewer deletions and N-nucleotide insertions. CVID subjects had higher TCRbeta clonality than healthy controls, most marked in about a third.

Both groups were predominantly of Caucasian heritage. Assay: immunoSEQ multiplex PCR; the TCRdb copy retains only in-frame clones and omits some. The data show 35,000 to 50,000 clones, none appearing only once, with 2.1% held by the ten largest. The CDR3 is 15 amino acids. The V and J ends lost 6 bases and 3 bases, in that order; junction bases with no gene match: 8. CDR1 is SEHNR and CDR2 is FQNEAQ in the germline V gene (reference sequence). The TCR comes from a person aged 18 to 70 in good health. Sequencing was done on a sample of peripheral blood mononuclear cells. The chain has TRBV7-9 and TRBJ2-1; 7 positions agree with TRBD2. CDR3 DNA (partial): TGTGCCAGCAGTACATCTAGCGGAGTCTACAATGAG. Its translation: CASSTSSGVYNE. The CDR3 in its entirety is CASSTSSGVYNEQFF. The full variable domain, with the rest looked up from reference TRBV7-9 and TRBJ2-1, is DTGVSQNPRHKITKRGQNVTFRCDPISEHNRLYWYRQTLGQGPEFLTYFQNEAQLEKSRLLSDRFSAERPKGSFSTLEIQRTEQGDSAMYLCASSTSSGVYNEQFFGPGTRLTVL.